This T cell receptor (beta chain) comes out of a study of cytomegalovirus exposure and HLA in healthy donors. Only a few counts were recorded for this clone. Its target is not known. The CDR3 consists of 15 residues. V was cut by 4 bases and J by 8 bases, with 17 bases left in between. Germline assignment: CDR1 SNHLY and CDR2 FYNNEI. General observations from the study: The study carried out a later analysis of TCR beta sequences. It associated approximately 17,000 of them with specific HLA alleles at a false discovery rate of 0.05. TRBV6-2, TRBV6-3 and other indistinguishable V segments were excluded. Upon later analysis, TCR association rates were observed to vary by HLA locus, being highest for DRB1 and lowest for HLA-C.

The PCR made use of 60 Vbeta and 13 Jbeta primers. Assay used: immunoSEQ multiplex PCR; TCRdb lists only in-frame clones, some missing. The table records 60,000 to 95,000 clones, roughly 84% of them present only once. The sequencing sample was made of PBMCs. This TCR came from a man aged 70-80 years in good health and CMV-seropositive. V and J are TRBV2 and TRBJ2-2; D is uncertain. CDR3 nucleotides: TGTGCCAGCAGTGTACAGATTTCGAATCCTGGGGAGCTGTTTTTT. As protein: CASSVQISNPGELFF.